This T cell receptor (beta chain) was identified in a study of PD-1 blockade in mismatch repair-deficient tumors. Study in general: All were previously treated, progressing patients with around eleven mismatch repair-deficient cancer types. Whole-study results and caveats: Tumor-resident clones, often absent from pretreatment blood, expanded after pembrolizumab and then contracted.

Method: immunoSEQ multiplex PCR; TCRdb's copy keeps in-frame clones and lacks some. The sample has almost 9,500 clones; approximately 85% are singletons. This CDR3 has 12 residues. CDR1 is SGHNT and CDR2 is YYREEE in the germline V gene (reference sequence). The V end lost 3 bases, the J end lost 3 bases, and 3 bases lay between the germline ends. Note on this clone: No antigen is known for it.

TCR sequencing covered three patients who responded to pembrolizumab. The sequence was obtained from an adult with mismatch repair-deficient cancer. Sequences were derived from PBMCs, sampled 46 to 49 weeks after starting pembrolizumab. The rearrangement joins TRBV5-4 to TRBJ2-2; no firm D call. CDR3 residues: CASSSDTGELFF. The CDR3 DNA sequence: TGTGCCAGCAGCTCCGACACCGGGGAGCTGTTTTTT. The complete variable domain, with remaining parts taken from reference TRBV5-4 and TRBJ2-2, reads ETGVTQSPTHLIKTRGQQVTLRCSSQSGHNTVSWYQQALGQGPQFIFQYYREEENGRGNFPPRFSGLQFPNYSSELNVNALELDDSALYLCASSSDTGELFFGEGSRLTVL.